The 5 T cell receptor beta chains listed next were all sequenced from one sample in a study of cytomegalovirus exposure and HLA in healthy donors. PCR was performed using 60 Vbeta and 13 Jbeta primers. The table came from immunoSEQ multiplex PCR; TCRdb's copy has only in-frame clones and leaves some out. This table holds approximately 270,000 clones, 75% to 85% found once. Sequencing was performed on PBMCs. The receptor set was obtained from a girl between 2 and 10 years old in good health and CMV-seronegative.

The chain recombines TRBV28 with TRBJ2-1; 13 nucleotides line up with TRBD2. Looked up from germline, CDR1 is MDHEN and CDR2 is SYDVKM. V was pared by 5 bases and J by 5 bases, with 3 bases of the junction left unmatched. The CDR3 is made up of 15 amino acids. This CDR3 reads CASSPGTSGNNEQFF. Here the CDR3 DNA reads TGTGCCAGCAGTCCAGGGACTAGCGGGAACAATGAGCAGTTCTTC.

The chain is built from TRBV9 and TRBJ2-2; perhaps TRBD1 as D (5 bases). V lost 0 bases and J lost 7, with 7 bases in between. This CDR3 is built from 13 residues. Germline V gene sequence: CDR1 SGDLS, CDR2 YYNGEE. CDR3 region: CASSVEGYGELFF. The CDR3 region has the DNA TGTGCCAGCAGCGTAGAGGGGTACGGGGAGCTGTTTTTT.

The rearrangement joins TRBV5-1 to TRBJ2-1, with TRBD2 identical over 11 bases. Germline values: CDR1 SGHRS, CDR2 YFSETQ. The CDR3 totals 15 residues. Unmatched junction bases numbered 3, after V lost 0 bases and J lost 7 bases. CDR3 region: CASSLDLAGGNEQFF. Written as DNA, the CDR3 is TGCGCCAGCAGCTTGGACCTAGCGGGGGGAAATGAGCAGTTCTTC.

The V gene is TRBV27, the J gene TRBJ1-1; D not resolved. Trimming took 3 bases from V and 8 from J, leaving 22 bases between them. The CDR3 has 16 residues. The germline V gene encodes CDR1 MNHEY and CDR2 SMNVEV (reference sequence). In nucleotides, the CDR3 is TGTGCCAGCAGTTTTAGGTTTGGCGTAGGAACTAACGAAGCTTTCTTT. Its translation: CASSFRFGVGTNEAFF.

The genes are TRBV27 and TRBJ2-5, with TRBD1 matching 8 bases. The CDR3 is 13 residues long. J lost 7 bases, V lost 2 bases, and 3 bases had no gene match. The germline CDR1 and CDR2 sequences are MNHEY and SMNVEV (reference sequence). The CDR3 sequence is CASSLGTGVTQYF. The CDR3 DNA reads TGTGCCAGCAGTTTAGGGACAGGCGTGACCCAGTACTTC.